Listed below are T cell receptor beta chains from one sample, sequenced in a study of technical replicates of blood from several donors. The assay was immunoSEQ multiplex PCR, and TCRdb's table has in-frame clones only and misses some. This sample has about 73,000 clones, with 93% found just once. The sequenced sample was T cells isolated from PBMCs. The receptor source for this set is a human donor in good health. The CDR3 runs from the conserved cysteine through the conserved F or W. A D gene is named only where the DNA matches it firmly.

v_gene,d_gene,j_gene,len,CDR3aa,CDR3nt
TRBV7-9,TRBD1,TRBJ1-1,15,CASSSSGQLNTEAFF,TGTGCCAGCAGCTCCTCGGGACAGCTGAACACTGAAGCTTTCTTT
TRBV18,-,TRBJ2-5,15,CASSPLRSGKETQYF,TGTGCCAGCTCACCACTACGCTCAGGAAAAGAGACCCAGTACTTC
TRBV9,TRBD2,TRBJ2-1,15,CASSVSGGAGNEQFF,TGTGCCAGCAGCGTAAGCGGGGGGGCGGGTAATGAGCAGTTCTTC
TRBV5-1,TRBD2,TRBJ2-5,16,CASSVGTSGKQETQYF,TGCGCCAGCAGCGTAGGGACTAGCGGTAAACAAGAGACCCAGTACTTC
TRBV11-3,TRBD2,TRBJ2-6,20,CASSLAGRGREDSGANVLTF,TGTGCCAGCAGCTTAGCCGGGAGGGGCAGGGAAGACTCTGGGGCCAACGTCCTGACTTTC
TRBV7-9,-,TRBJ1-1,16,CASRATVVKNSTEAFF,TGTGCCAGCAGGGCGACAGTGGTTAAGAACAGCACTGAAGCTTTCTTT
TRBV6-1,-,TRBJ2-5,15,CASRKMTAGEETQYF,TGTGCCAGCAGGAAAATGACAGCTGGGGAAGAGACCCAGTACTTC
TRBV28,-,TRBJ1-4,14,CASSLDSPNEKLFF,TGTGCCAGCAGTTTAGACAGCCCTAATGAAAAACTGTTTTTT
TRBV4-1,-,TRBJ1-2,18,CASSQDVAGAGVWYGYTF,TGCGCCAGCAGCCAAGATGTGGCCGGGGCAGGGGTATGGTATGGCTACACCTTC
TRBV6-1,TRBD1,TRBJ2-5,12,CATDRVQETQYF,TGTGCCACGGACAGGGTCCAAGAGACCCAGTACTTC
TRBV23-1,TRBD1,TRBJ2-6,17,CASGGGTGGSGANVLTF,TGCGCCAGCGGGGGGGGGACAGGGGGCTCTGGGGCCAACGTCCTGACTTTC
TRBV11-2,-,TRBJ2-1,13,CASSYGLFNEQFF,TGTGCCAGCAGTTACGGACTCTTCAATGAGCAGTTCTTC
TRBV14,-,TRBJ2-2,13,CASSQVGLGELFF,TGTGCCAGCAGCCAAGTCGGACTCGGGGAGCTGTTTTTT
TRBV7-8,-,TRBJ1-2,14,CASSLGPRQLGYTF,TGTGCCAGCAGCTTAGGGCCCAGACAGTTGGGCTACACCTTC
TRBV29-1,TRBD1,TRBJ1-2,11,CSVRTGGGYTF,TGCAGCGTGAGAACAGGGGGCGGCTACACCTTC
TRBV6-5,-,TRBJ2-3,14,CASSNRHATDTQYF,TGTGCCAGCAGCAATCGACATGCCACAGATACGCAGTATTTT
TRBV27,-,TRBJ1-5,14,CASSPLSPSQPQHF,TGTGCCAGCAGCCCCTTGAGCCCATCCCAGCCCCAGCATTTT